Each of the 18 T cell receptor beta chains below was sequenced from the same sample in a study of technical replicates of blood from a few donors. The protocol was immunoSEQ multiplex PCR, while the TCRdb copy is restricted to in-frame clones and leaves out a portion. This sample has about 70,000 clones, with roughly 92% found just once. Sequences were obtained from T cells isolated from PBMCs. These receptor sequences come from a human donor in good health.

The chain combines TRBV7-2 with TRBJ2-2; 8 nucleotides align to TRBD2. Germline assignment: CDR1 SGHTA and CDR2 FQGNSA. V was clipped by 5 bases and J by 6 bases; unmatched bases: 8. The CDR3 sequence is 15 residues long. The CDR3 region has the DNA TGTGCCAGCAGCCTCCTTAGCGGGGCGGCCGGGGAGCTGTTTTTT. Residues: CASSLLSGAAGELFF.

V and J are TRBV7-2 and TRBJ2-7; D is perhaps TRBD1 (6 bases). The ends were cut back, 5 bases at V and 3 bases at J, with 14 bases in the middle. Germline values: CDR1 SGHTA, CDR2 FQGNSA. The CDR3 runs 14 residues. CDR3 bases: TGTGCCAGCAGCGAGTCAGCACAGGGCTACGAGCAGTACTTC. Encoded protein: CASSESAQGYEQYF.

The chain combines TRBV5-4 with TRBJ2-5; perhaps TRBD1 as D (6 bases). CDR3 length: 14 amino acids. Trimming stripped 3 bases from V and 9 bases from J, with 18 bases between. CDR1 and CDR2 (germline): SGHNT, YYREEE (reference sequence). CDR3 coding DNA: TGTGCCAGCAGCTCTACACAGGGTAAGGACGCCCAGTACTTC. Translation: CASSSTQGKDAQYF. Filled out from reference TRBV5-4 and TRBJ2-5, the complete variable domain reads ETGVTQSPTHLIKTRGQQVTLRCSSQSGHNTVSWYQQALGQGPQFIFQYYREEENGRGNFPPRFSGLQFPNYSSELNVNALELDDSALYLCASSSTQGKDAQYFGPGTRLLVL.

The rearrangement uses TRBV9 and TRBJ2-2, with a tentative D call TRBD1 (6 bases). The CDR3 has 16 residues. V lost 4 bases and J 5 bases, leaving 18 bases between the germline ends. Germline CDR1 SGDLS, CDR2 YYNGEE. CDR3 coding DNA: TGTGCCAGCAGCCCGCCCACAGGGTTAGGGACCGGGGAGCTGTTTTTT. Residues: CASSPPTGLGTGELFF.

This chain joins TRBV28 and TRBJ1-2, with D unclear. V shed 3 bases and J shed 7 bases, with 6 bases lying between them. Germline CDR1 is MDHEN and CDR2 is SYDVKM. The CDR3 sequence is 11 residues long. The CDR3 region is CASSFWAGYTF. As DNA, the CDR3 is TGTGCCAGCAGTTTTTGGGCTGGCTACACCTTC.

CDR3 sequence reads: CASSYSTATNEKLFF. CDR3 in DNA: TGTGCCAGCAGTTACTCGACAGCAACTAATGAAAAACTGTTTTTT. This sequence joins TRBV6-6 and TRBJ1-4, with D maybe TRBD1 (5 bases). This CDR3 has 15 residues. Germline values: CDR1 MNHNY, CDR2 SVGAGI (reference sequence). Trimming took off 0 bases at V and 0 bases at J, with 5 bases between the two ends.

This clone was counted once. CDR3 DNA sequence: TGTGCCAGCAGCCTAAAAACAGATACGCAGTATTTT. Its protein product is CASSLKTDTQYF. The genes are TRBV11-3 and TRBJ2-3; no reliable D call. CDR1 SGHNT and CDR2 YENEEA come from the germline V gene. V lost 5 bases to trimming and J lost 3 bases, with 6 bases between them. This CDR3 has 12 amino acids.

The chain is built from TRBV7-9 and TRBJ2-6, with D perhaps matching TRBD2 (5 bases). Trimming took off 5 bases at V and 3 bases at J, with 11 bases between the two ends. Per germline, CDR1 SEHNR and CDR2 FQNEAQ (reference sequence). This CDR3 region has 15 residues. The CDR3 loop is CASSPQRVGANVLTF. The CDR3 DNA reads as TGTGCCAGCAGCCCTCAGAGGGTTGGGGCCAACGTCCTGACTTTC.

The gene calls are TRBV4-1 and TRBJ2-7; possible D gene TRBD2, 5 bases. CDR3 length: 18 residues. Per germline, CDR1 MGHRA and CDR2 YSYEKL. Trimming removed 4 bases at V and 0 bases at J, with 22 bases between. Written as DNA, the CDR3 is TGCGCCAGCAGCCTCTCGGCGAGGGCGATCGAGAGCTCCTACGAGCAGTACTTC. As protein: CASSLSARAIESSYEQYF.

The chain has TRBV30 and TRBJ2-5; TRBD2 matches 11 bases. The CDR3 is made up of 14 amino acids. The V and J ends lost 1 base and 5 bases, in that order; junction bases with no gene match: 3. Looked up from germline, CDR1 is GTSNPN and CDR2 is SVGIG (reference sequence). This CDR3 reads CAWSGLAGRETQYF. The CDR3 DNA sequence: TGTGCCTGGAGTGGACTAGCGGGAAGGGAGACCCAGTACTTC.

This clone appeared once. V is TRBV6-5 and J is TRBJ2-7; D is unclear. V gave up 8 bases and J gave up 0 bases, with 14 bases separating them. Germline CDR1 is MNHEY and CDR2 is SVGAGI. CDR3 length: 14 amino acids. The CDR3 DNA reads as TGTGCCAGCGGCCTTGACCGGAGCTCCTACGAGCAGTACTTC. The encoded protein is CASGLDRSSYEQYF.

The chain uses TRBV30 and TRBJ2-5; 10 bases are shared with TRBD2. This CDR3 comprises 16 residues. The ends lost 3 bases at V and 4 bases at J; junction bases unmatched: 11. The germline gives CDR1 GTSNPN, CDR2 SVGIG (reference sequence). The CDR3 coding sequence is TGTGCCTGGAGGGGACTAGCGCTACCCAAGGGAGAGACCCAGTACTTC. This gives the protein CAWRGLALPKGETQYF.

This clone was recorded only once. The chain uses TRBV9 and TRBJ1-1; D uncertain. CDR1 and CDR2 from the germline V gene are SGDLS and YYNGEE. Trimming stripped 2 bases from V and 3 bases from J, with 8 bases between. This CDR3 region has 13 residues. For the CDR3, the DNA is TGTGCCAGCAGCGTTTCAGATTACACTGAAGCTTTCTTT. Translation: CASSVSDYTEAFF. Based on the CDR3 plus reference TRBV9 and TRBJ1-1, the full variable domain is DSGVTQTPKHLITATGQRVTLRCSPRSGDLSVYWYQQSLDQGLQFLIQYYNGEERAKGNILERFSAQQFPDLHSELNLSSLELGDSALYFCASSVSDYTEAFFGQGTRLTVV.

This clone showed up just once. The J gene is TRBJ2-2, the V gene TRBV5-1; a possible D gene is TRBD2 (6 bases). The germline CDR1 and CDR2 sequences are SGHRS and YFSETQ. Trimming took 2 bases from V and 4 from J, leaving 12 bases between them. This CDR3 contains 15 residues. CDR3 sequence reads: CASSFRLEGTGELFF. The CDR3 DNA follows: TGCGCCAGCAGCTTTCGACTAGAAGGCACCGGGGAGCTGTTTTTT. Together with reference TRBV5-1 and TRBJ2-2, the CDR3 gives the full variable domain: KAGVTQTPRYLIKTRGQQVTLSCSPISGHRSVSWYQQTPGQGLQFLFEYFSETQRNKGNFPGRFSGRQFSNSRSEMNVSTLELGDSALYLCASSFRLEGTGELFFGEGSRLTVL.

J is TRBJ2-7 and V is TRBV30; D gene unclear. This CDR3 contains 13 residues. Trimming took 3 bases from V and 0 from J, leaving 9 bases between them. Germline V lookup: CDR1 GTSNPN, CDR2 SVGIG (reference sequence). The CDR3 bases are TGTGCCTGGAGCCTTCTTAGCTCCTACGAGCAGTACTTC. It is translated as CAWSLLSSYEQYF.

The chain has TRBV5-4 and TRBJ2-7; tentative D call: TRBD2 (6 bases). Germline V lookup: CDR1 SGHNT, CDR2 YYREEE (reference sequence). The V end lost 2 bases, the J end lost 7 bases, and 16 bases lay between the germline ends. This CDR3 is 14 amino acids long. The CDR3 DNA follows: TGTGCCAGCAGCTTAGGTGGACTAAACACGGAGCAGTACTTC. As protein: CASSLGGLNTEQYF.

Of note for this clone: The same CDR3 is also encoded by other DNA sequences in this sample. The chain employs TRBV19 and TRBJ2-7, with TRBD2 matching 9 bases. The ends lost 1 base at V and 5 bases at J; junction bases unmatched: 6. CDR1 is LNHDA, CDR2 SQIVND, per germline (reference sequence). The CDR3 runs 15 residues. The CDR3 DNA reads TGTGCCAGTAGTATAGCCCCAGCGGGAGGCAACGAGCAGTACTTC. Encoded protein: CASSIAPAGGNEQYF.

This chain uses TRBV7-2 with TRBJ2-7, with 7 bases identical to TRBD1. V shed 6 bases and J 2 bases; nucleotides not matched to a gene: 7. This CDR3 contains 14 residues. Germline V gene sequence: CDR1 SGHTA, CDR2 FQGNSA. CDR3 nucleotides: TGTGCCAGCAGGCAGACAGGGTTGGCCTACGAGCAGTACTTC. It codes for CASRQTGLAYEQYF.